A single sample gave rise to the 4 T cell receptor beta chains below, sequenced in a study of blood T cell repertoires in COVID-19. Profiled with immunoSEQ multiplex PCR; TCRdb holds only in-frame clones, not every one. The profile shows 60,000 to 65,000 clones, around 80% of them singletons. The source material was peripheral blood. These receptors all come from a human donor in a cohort sampled during active COVID-19.

This chain uses TRBV7-3 with TRBJ2-1, with TRBD2 matching 8 bases. This CDR3 is built from 16 residues. The V gene's germline CDR1 is SGHTA and CDR2 FQGTGA. V gave up 5 bases and J gave up 12 bases; unmatched junction bases: 18. This chain's CDR3 is CASSPSAGGSPLRQFF. CDR3 sequence (DNA): TGTGCCAGCAGCCCCTCTGCGGGGGGCTCCCCACTAAGGCAGTTCTTC.

The chain has TRBV7-3 and TRBJ2-1; a weak D match, TRBD2 (6 bases). The CDR3 totals 15 residues. Germline CDR1 reads SGHTA; CDR2 reads FQGTGA. V was trimmed by 2 bases and J by 10 bases, leaving 18 bases between them. Here the CDR3 reads CASSLGFGGLREQFF. In DNA form, the CDR3 reads TGTGCCAGCAGCTTAGGTTTCGGAGGGCTTAGGGAGCAGTTCTTC.

The V gene is TRBV9, the J gene TRBJ2-3; D not resolved. V dropped 3 bases and J dropped 5 bases, with 7 bases sitting between them. This CDR3 has 12 amino acids. Per germline, CDR1 SGDLS and CDR2 YYNGEE. The CDR3: CASSGPGDTQYF. CDR3 in DNA: TGTGCCAGCAGCGGACCAGGAGATACGCAGTATTTT. Based on the CDR3 plus reference TRBV9 and TRBJ2-3, the full variable domain is DSGVTQTPKHLITATGQRVTLRCSPRSGDLSVYWYQQSLDQGLQFLIQYYNGEERAKGNILERFSAQQFPDLHSELNLSSLELGDSALYFCASSGPGDTQYFGPGTRLTVL.

The chain carries TRBV2 and TRBJ2-3; 9 nucleotides agree with TRBD2. J lost 3 bases, V lost 2 bases, and 6 bases had no gene match. This CDR3 is built from 16 residues. The germline V gene has CDR1 SNHLY and CDR2 FYNNEI. The CDR3 here is CASSERAGGRTDTQYF. DNA for the CDR3: TGTGCCAGCAGTGAAAGGGCGGGGGGGAGGACAGATACGCAGTATTTT. The full variable domain, its missing parts supplied by reference TRBV2 and TRBJ2-3, is EPEVTQTPSHQVTQMGQEVILRCVPISNHLYFYWYRQILGQKVEFLVSFYNNEISEKSEIFDDQFSVERPDGSNFTLKIRSTKLEDSAMYFCASSERAGGRTDTQYFGPGTRLTVL.